The clone carrying this T cell receptor (beta chain) occurred many times. Its antigen is currently unknown. These data belong to a study of CD8 T cells in ankylosing spondylitis. Findings of the study overall: Reports say disease-linked clones showed up significantly more in matched ankylosing spondylitis synovial fluid.

V lost 3 bases to trimming and J lost 6 bases; unmatched junction nucleotides: 7. Per the germline V gene, CDR1 is DFQATT and CDR2 is SNEGSKA (reference sequence). The CDR3 contains 15 residues. 5'-RACE, quantitative and with molecular barcodes, yielded the TCR beta libraries. MiXCR was run by TCRdb on the 5' RACE reads, yielding one entry per CDR3 protein. The table includes 200,000 or so distinct CDR3 sequences, 10% to 15% detected once. The sequenced sample consisted of blood, either unsorted or a sorted T cell fraction (not recorded which). The chain is built from TRBV20-1 and TRBJ2-2, with 10 nucleotides matching TRBD2. The clonotype originates from a female donor with ankylosing spondylitis or in good health (not recorded which). CDR3: CSASLAGGVAGELFF. Here the CDR3 DNA reads TGCAGTGCTAGTTTAGCGGGAGGTGTCGCCGGGGAGCTGTTTTTT.